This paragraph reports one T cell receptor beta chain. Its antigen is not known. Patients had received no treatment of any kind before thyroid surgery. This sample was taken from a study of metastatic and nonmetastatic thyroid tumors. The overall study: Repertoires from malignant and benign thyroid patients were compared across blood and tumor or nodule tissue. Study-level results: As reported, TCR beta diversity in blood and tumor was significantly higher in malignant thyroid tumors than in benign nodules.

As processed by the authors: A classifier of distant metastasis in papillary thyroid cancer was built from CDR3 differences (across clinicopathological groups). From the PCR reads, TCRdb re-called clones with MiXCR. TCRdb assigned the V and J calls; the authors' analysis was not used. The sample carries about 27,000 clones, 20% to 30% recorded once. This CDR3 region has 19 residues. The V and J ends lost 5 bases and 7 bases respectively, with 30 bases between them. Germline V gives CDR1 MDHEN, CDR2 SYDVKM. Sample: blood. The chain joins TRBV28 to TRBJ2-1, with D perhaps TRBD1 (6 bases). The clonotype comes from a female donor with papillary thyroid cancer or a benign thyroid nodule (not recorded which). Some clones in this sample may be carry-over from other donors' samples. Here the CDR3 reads CASSPPGPIQGSRRNEQFF. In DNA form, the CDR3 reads TGTGCCAGCAGTCCCCCGGGGCCCATCCAGGGGAGCCGGAGGAATGAGCAGTTCTTC.